This T cell receptor (beta chain) was recorded in a study of T cells after yellow fever vaccination. This clonotype was recorded many times. TCRdb itself ran the 5' RACE reads through MiXCR, one entry per CDR3 protein. The sample carries around 340,000 distinct CDR3 sequences, about 9.5% recorded once. The CDR3 spans 16 residues. Germline trimming cut 4 bases from V and 5 bases from J; bases unmatched to any gene: 13. From germline, CDR1 is LGHNA and CDR2 YSLEER. The material was PBMCs, obtained on the day of the first yellow fever vaccination. The rearrangement joins TRBV4-3 to TRBJ1-2; 7 nucleotides align to TRBD1. The receptor's source is a man between 18 and 29 years old who received the YFV17D yellow fever vaccine. The CDR3 protein is CASSPTGYRGLYGYTF. The CDR3 DNA sequence: TGCGCCAGCAGCCCGACCGGTTACAGGGGTTTGTATGGCTACACCTTC.